Reported below is one T cell receptor (beta chain). Its antigen remains unknown. Trimming took 6 bases from V and 10 from J, leaving 13 bases between them. The CDR3 totals 12 residues. The germline CDR1 and CDR2 sequences are ENHRY and SYGVKD. This sample was taken from a study of cytomegalovirus exposure and HLA in healthy donors. Looking at the study overall: The approximately 130 validation repertoires matched the approximately 700 first-cohort repertoires in platform, a later analysis reported. Overall study results and limits: The classifier reportedly diagnosed cytomegalovirus status with high sensitivity and specificity. Cytomegalovirus-associated TCR beta chains were listed, numbering some 170.

The donors were members of the validation cohort comprising approximately 110 subjects, separate from the roughly 600-subject first cohort. Profiled with immunoSEQ multiplex PCR; TCRdb holds only in-frame clones, not every one. This repertoire shows 150,000 to 200,000 clones, 75% to 90% found once; its top ten account for roughly 15%. Sequenced sample: PBMCs. This chain connects TRBV10-3 to TRBJ2-1; weak D call: TRBD2 (5 bases). This sequence was found in a man between 18 and 35 years old in good health and CMV-seropositive. CDR3 nucleotide sequence: TGTGCCATCAGCCCCGACCCGGGGGAGCAGTTCTTC. Protein: CAISPDPGEQFF.